Described below is a single T cell receptor beta chain sequence and its context. Its target is unknown. This entry belongs to a study of CXCR3-negative and CXCR3-positive naive CD8 T cells. Study context: The study obtained 130 million to 150 million TRB reads, about 1.5 +/- 0.3 million per library.

All TRB cDNA libraries came from 5' RACE performed with UMI labels. TCRdb re-called the 5' RACE reads and catalogs CDR3 proteins one per entry, DNA excluded. The sample table includes tens of thousands of distinct CDR3 sequences. Germline CDR1 is MNHEY and CDR2 is SVGAGI. The CDR3 runs 16 residues. General observations from the study: CXCR3-negative and CXCR3-positive naive cells shared comparable TRBV-TRBJ usage, but memory cells did not. The study found comparably high diversity in both naive subsets and much lower diversity in memory CD8+ cells.

Investigators sorted each CD8+ T cell subset in triplicate, taking 300,000 or so cells each time. Sequenced material: memory CD8+ T cells from blood. This TCR was recovered from a human donor in good health. Some clones in this sample may be carry-over from other donors' samples. This rearrangement joins TRBV6-5 to TRBJ2-3; TCRdb's D call, TRBD2, is unchecked because there is no DNA. The CDR3 is CASSSSGRGVTDTQYF.